Ten or more counts support the clone carrying this TCR beta chain. Antigen: not known. CDR1 is LGHNA and CDR2 is YSLEER in the germline V gene. J lost 10 bases, V lost 3 bases, and 5 bases had no gene match. The CDR3 extends over 12 amino acids. This sample was included in a study of molecular identifiers for immune sequencing clone quantification. Whole-study context: The replicates split RNA from around 18,000 or 91,000 naive CD8 cells five ways and sequenced four. Study conclusions and caveats: For highly expanded clones, sizes could be underestimated when identical TCR molecules share a barcode. Among effectors, clones above 20 RNA copies held over 97% of molecules; among naive cells, under 1%.

Previously reported methods and listed TCR primers produced the bulk TCR libraries. TCRdb re-called the PCR reads with MiXCR, one entry per CDR3 protein. The repertoire holds nearly 650,000 distinct CDR3 sequences, with about 25% as singletons. Input material: naive CD8+ T cells from blood, with Jurkat cell RNA spiked in. Subset here: FACS-sorted CD8+CD4-CCR7+CD45RA+ naive T cells. This TCR was sampled from a human donor in good health. Some libraries in this study had Jurkat cell RNA spiked in. The chain has TRBV4-3 and TRBJ1-1, with 7 positions matching TRBD1. CDR3 sequence: CASSQQGVGAFF. The CDR3, as DNA: TGCGCCAGCAGCCAGCAGGGGGTCGGAGCTTTCTTT.